This T cell receptor (beta chain) stems from a study of T cells in narcolepsy. Study-wide results and caveats: Comparing one patient's CSF and blood CD4+ clonotypes highlighted HCRT- and TRIB2-specific autoreactive clonotypes. Healthy controls reportedly lacked the autoreactive clonotypes serially found in patients' blood. In some patient and control memory CD4+ samples, autoreactive clones were absent.

Sequenced by immunoSEQ multiplex PCR; TCRdb stores in-frame clones only, minus some. This table has around 35,000 clones, around 80% appearing once. The CDR3 runs 16 residues. The V gene's germline CDR1 is SGDLS and CDR2 YYNGEE. The V segment lost 4 bases and the J segment 4 bases; nucleotides outside the gene matches: 9. On this clone itself: No antigen is known for it.

The clonotype comes from a human donor in good health. This chain connects TRBV9 to TRBJ2-1; TRBD1 aligns across 9 bases. What was sequenced was memory (CD45RA-) CD4+ T cells from blood. The CDR3 protein is CASSLTDRGGYNEQFF. The CDR3 region has the DNA TGTGCCAGCAGCCTCACGGACAGGGGCGGATACAATGAGCAGTTCTTC.